This T cell receptor (beta chain) was captured by sequencing in a study of technical replicates of blood from a handful of donors. Sequencing used immunoSEQ multiplex PCR; TCRdb keeps in-frame clones, though not all of them. The sample has approximately 75,000 clones; about 97% are singletons. The CDR3 has 18 residues. V lost 1 base, J lost 3 bases, and 12 bases stayed unmatched. The germline gives CDR1 MNHEY, CDR2 SMNVEV (reference sequence). Sequences were obtained from T cells isolated from PBMCs. The V call is TRBV27, the J call TRBJ1-2; 9 bases are a match to TRBD1. The sequence came from a human donor in good health. The CDR3 reads CASSLLFSRDRDHYGYTF. CDR3 bases: TGTGCCAGCAGTTTATTATTCTCAAGGGACAGGGATCACTATGGCTACACCTTC.